The sequence of this T cell receptor beta chain was determined in a study of Ad26.COV2.S vaccination and SARS-CoV-2 variants. Trimming took 3 bases from V and 3 from J, leaving 11 bases between them. This CDR3 has 14 amino acids. CDR1 and CDR2 from the germline V gene are LNHDA and SQIVND (reference sequence). Generated by immunoSEQ multiplex PCR, the TCRdb table keeps only in-frame clones and is missing some. This sample has 440,000 or so clones, with less than 95% found just once. The treatment here: about 20 received Ad26.COV2.S at low or high dose, single or two shots; roughly five received placebo; per-sample allocation not given. Sampling occurred on day 63 after the first vaccine or placebo injection. Expression of Wuhan-strain SARS-CoV-2 spike came from the Ad26 vector that formed the vaccine.

The J gene is TRBJ1-1, the V gene TRBV19; D is uncertain. This clonotype was obtained from a person between 18 and 59 years old who received the Ad26.COV2.S COVID-19 vaccine or a placebo. Sequences were derived from peripheral blood, sampled in a trial of Ad26.COV2.S vaccine versus placebo. In DNA, the CDR3 is TGTGCCAGTAGTATTTACCCTGCGTACACTGAAGCTTTCTTT. It is translated as CASSIYPAYTEAFF. The complete variable domain, with remaining parts taken from reference TRBV19 and TRBJ1-1, reads DGGITQSPKYLFRKEGQNVTLSCEQNLNHDAMYWYRQDPGQGLRLIYYSQIVNDFQKGDIAEGYSVSREKKESFPLTVTSAQKNPTAFYLCASSIYPAYTEAFFGQGTRLTVV.